These T cell receptor beta chains were read from a single sample in a study of T cell responses to AZD1222 COVID-19 vaccine. Measured with immunoSEQ multiplex PCR; TCRdb has only the in-frame clones, and not every one. The table records roughly 93,000 clones, roughly nine tenths of them present only once. This specimen consisted of peripheral blood, obtained on day 0 of AZD1222 vaccination. Source of these receptors: an adult in good health. The CDR3 runs from the conserved cysteine through the conserved F or W. D genes are given only for firm matches. Expanded clones get a size class; other rows say once, few or many, or leave the size out.

j_gene: TRBJ2-7; v_gene: TRBV5-6; d_gene: -; abundance: -; CDR3aa: CASSFLGYEQYF; CDR3nt: TGTGCCAGCAGCTTTTTGGGCTACGAGCAGTACTTC
j_gene: TRBJ2-6; v_gene: TRBV10-3; d_gene: -; abundance: -; CDR3aa: CAIRPDSSGANVLTF; CDR3nt: TGTGCCATCAGGCCTGACAGCTCTGGGGCCAACGTCCTGACTTTC
j_gene: TRBJ1-1; v_gene: TRBV12-5; d_gene: TRBD1; abundance: -; CDR3aa: CASGSQTPDRRQGWLNTEAFF; CDR3nt: TGTGCTAGTGGTTCCCAAACGCCGGACAGGAGACAAGGTTGGCTGAACACTGAAGCTTTCTTT
j_gene: TRBJ2-1; v_gene: TRBV7-2; d_gene: TRBD1; abundance: few; CDR3aa: CASSPRDRVGNEQFF; CDR3nt: TGTGCCAGCAGCCCCAGGGACAGGGTCGGCAATGAGCAGTTCTTC
j_gene: TRBJ1-4; v_gene: TRBV28; d_gene: TRBD1; abundance: -; CDR3aa: CASSPRTGTGEKLFF; CDR3nt: TGTGCCAGCAGCCCCAGGACAGGGACGGGAGAAAAACTGTTTTTT
j_gene: TRBJ1-6; v_gene: TRBV19; d_gene: -; abundance: -; CDR3aa: CASSTPGNSPLHF; CDR3nt: TGTGCCAGTAGTACCCCGGGGAATTCACCCCTCCACTTT
j_gene: TRBJ1-5; v_gene: TRBV6-5; d_gene: -; abundance: few; CDR3aa: CASSHKGFQPQHF; CDR3nt: TGTGCCAGCAGCCACAAAGGGTTTCAGCCCCAGCATTTT
j_gene: TRBJ1-5; v_gene: TRBV7-8; d_gene: -; abundance: -; CDR3aa: CASSLSRGGQPQHF; CDR3nt: TGTGCCAGCAGCTTATCCAGGGGCGGCCAGCCCCAGCATTTT
j_gene: TRBJ2-7; v_gene: TRBV28; d_gene: TRBD1; abundance: -; CDR3aa: CASSRTGFLGQYF; CDR3nt: TGTGCCAGCAGTCGGACAGGGTTCCTTGGGCAGTACTTC
j_gene: TRBJ2-2; v_gene: TRBV12-3/TRBV12-4; d_gene: -; abundance: -; CDR3aa: CASSPNTGELFF; CDR3nt: TGTGCCAGCAGTCCCAACACCGGGGAGCTGTTTTTT
j_gene: TRBJ1-2; v_gene: TRBV30; d_gene: -; abundance: -; CDR3aa: CAWGGGRQTYGYTF; CDR3nt: TGTGCCTGGGGGGGAGGGAGGCAAACCTATGGCTACACCTTC
j_gene: TRBJ1-1; v_gene: TRBV9; d_gene: TRBD1; abundance: -; CDR3aa: CASSVEGQGASEAFF; CDR3nt: TGTGCCAGCAGCGTAGAGGGACAGGGGGCTAGTGAAGCTTTCTTT
j_gene: TRBJ2-7; v_gene: TRBV11-2; d_gene: -; abundance: -; CDR3aa: CASSSVGGLFYEQYF; CDR3nt: TGTGCCAGCAGCTCGGTTGGGGGGCTTTTCTACGAGCAGTACTTC
j_gene: TRBJ1-1; v_gene: TRBV19; d_gene: -; abundance: -; CDR3aa: CASSVVAGGEDTEAFF; CDR3nt: TGTGCCAGTAGTGTGGTGGCAGGAGGGGAGGACACTGAAGCTTTCTTT
j_gene: TRBJ1-3; v_gene: TRBV28; d_gene: -; abundance: -; CDR3aa: CASSSHRLDGPSGNTIYF; CDR3nt: TGTGCCAGCAGTTCCCACCGTTTAGACGGACCCTCTGGAAACACCATATATTTT
j_gene: TRBJ2-7; v_gene: TRBV5-1; d_gene: -; abundance: once; CDR3aa: CASSLAPGMREQYF; CDR3nt: TGCGCCAGCAGCTTGGCCCCAGGTATGAGGGAGCAGTACTTC
j_gene: TRBJ2-2; v_gene: TRBV9; d_gene: -; abundance: few; CDR3aa: CASSVVGTPGELFF; CDR3nt: TGTGCCAGCAGCGTAGTCGGGACACCCGGGGAGCTGTTTTTT
j_gene: TRBJ1-1; v_gene: TRBV29-1; d_gene: -; abundance: -; CDR3aa: CSADRTNTEAFF; CDR3nt: TGCAGCGCTGACAGGACAAACACTGAAGCTTTCTTT
j_gene: TRBJ1-4; v_gene: TRBV11-2; d_gene: -; abundance: -; CDR3aa: CASSPRMGANEKLFF; CDR3nt: TGTGCCAGCAGCCCAAGAATGGGGGCTAATGAAAAACTGTTTTTT
j_gene: TRBJ2-4; v_gene: TRBV30; d_gene: -; abundance: -; CDR3aa: CAWSVGSAVSNIQYF; CDR3nt: TGTGCCTGGAGTGTGGGCAGCGCTGTTTCAAACATTCAGTACTTC
j_gene: TRBJ1-6; v_gene: TRBV2; d_gene: TRBD1; abundance: -; CDR3aa: CASQPGQGSSPLHF; CDR3nt: TGTGCCAGCCAACCGGGACAGGGGAGTTCACCCCTCCACTTT
j_gene: TRBJ1-2; v_gene: TRBV4-2; d_gene: -; abundance: -; CDR3aa: CASSQELGPWDYTF; CDR3nt: TGTGCCAGCAGCCAAGAATTGGGGCCGTGGGACTACACCTTC
j_gene: TRBJ1-5; v_gene: TRBV6-5; d_gene: -; abundance: -; CDR3aa: CASSYSRSNQPQHF; CDR3nt: TGTGCCAGCAGTTACTCTCGTAGCAATCAGCCCCAGCATTTT
j_gene: TRBJ1-3; v_gene: TRBV29-1; d_gene: TRBD1; abundance: -; CDR3aa: CSGEGTDGNTIYF; CDR3nt: TGCAGCGGGGAAGGGACAGACGGAAACACCATATATTTT
j_gene: TRBJ1-3; v_gene: TRBV5-8; d_gene: -; abundance: -; CDR3aa: CASSFEREAGNTIYF; CDR3nt: TGTGCCAGCAGCTTCGAGAGGGAAGCTGGAAACACCATATATTTT
j_gene: TRBJ1-2; v_gene: TRBV29-1; d_gene: -; abundance: few; CDR3aa: CSVEKMWGSF; CDR3nt: TGCAGCGTTGAAAAAATGTGGGGGAGCTTC
j_gene: TRBJ1-6; v_gene: TRBV6-1; d_gene: -; abundance: -; CDR3aa: CASSEARGSPLHF; CDR3nt: TGTGCCAGCAGTGAAGCAAGGGGTTCACCCCTCCACTTT
j_gene: TRBJ2-1; v_gene: TRBV7-2; d_gene: -; abundance: -; CDR3aa: CASSQQGQFPYNEQFF; CDR3nt: TGTGCCAGCAGCCAACAGGGACAATTCCCTTACAATGAGCAGTTCTTC
j_gene: TRBJ1-5; v_gene: TRBV19; d_gene: -; abundance: -; CDR3aa: CASTPERRGLYQPQHF; CDR3nt: TGTGCCAGTACCCCGGAACGTCGAGGACTCTATCAGCCCCAGCATTTT
j_gene: TRBJ1-1; v_gene: TRBV7-8; d_gene: -; abundance: -; CDR3aa: CASSTSAGRTNTEAFF; CDR3nt: TGTGCCAGCAGCACATCCGCGGGCAGGACTAACACTGAAGCTTTCTTT
j_gene: TRBJ2-3; v_gene: TRBV5-1; d_gene: TRBD2; abundance: -; CDR3aa: CASSLERGDSDTQYF; CDR3nt: TGCGCCAGCAGCTTGGAACGGGGGGACTCAGATACGCAGTATTTT
j_gene: TRBJ1-3; v_gene: TRBV6-6; d_gene: -; abundance: -; CDR3aa: CASTQRQLNSGNTIYF; CDR3nt: TGTGCCAGCACCCAGCGGCAGCTTAACTCTGGAAACACCATATATTTT
j_gene: TRBJ1-1; v_gene: TRBV5-1; d_gene: -; abundance: -; CDR3aa: CASTPLTQYTDEAFF; CDR3nt: TGCGCCAGCACCCCACTGACACAATACACGGATGAAGCTTTCTTT
j_gene: TRBJ1-2; v_gene: TRBV5-4; d_gene: TRBD1; abundance: -; CDR3aa: CASSLAETGGRGYTF; CDR3nt: TGTGCCAGCAGCTTGGCGGAGACAGGGGGTCGTGGCTACACCTTC
j_gene: TRBJ1-4; v_gene: TRBV15; d_gene: -; abundance: -; CDR3aa: CATSREVNEKLFF; CDR3nt: TGTGCCACCAGCAGAGAGGTTAATGAAAAACTGTTTTTT
j_gene: TRBJ2-5; v_gene: TRBV5-6; d_gene: TRBD1; abundance: -; CDR3aa: CASSLRGLTETQYF; CDR3nt: TGTGCCAGCAGCTTGAGGGGGCTAACAGAGACCCAGTACTTC
j_gene: TRBJ1-4; v_gene: TRBV13; d_gene: -; abundance: once; CDR3aa: CASSWNEKLFF; CDR3nt: TGTGCCAGCAGCTGGAATGAAAAACTGTTTTTT
j_gene: TRBJ1-1; v_gene: TRBV30; d_gene: -; abundance: once; CDR3aa: CAWSVGRVNTEAFF; CDR3nt: TGTGCCTGGAGTGTTGGCAGGGTGAACACTGAAGCTTTCTTT
j_gene: TRBJ1-2; v_gene: TRBV2; d_gene: TRBD1; abundance: few; CDR3aa: CASSENEGADGYTF; CDR3nt: TGTGCCAGCAGTGAAAACGAGGGGGCTGATGGCTACACCTTC
j_gene: TRBJ2-1; v_gene: TRBV5-1; d_gene: TRBD1; abundance: -; CDR3aa: CASSLEPDRVNNEQFF; CDR3nt: TGCGCCAGCAGCTTGGAACCGGACAGGGTGAACAATGAGCAGTTCTTC
j_gene: TRBJ1-2; v_gene: TRBV15; d_gene: TRBD1; abundance: -; CDR3aa: CATSRRTGIIGYTF; CDR3nt: TGTGCCACCAGCAGAAGGACAGGGATTATTGGCTACACCTTC
j_gene: TRBJ1-1; v_gene: TRBV27; d_gene: TRBD1; abundance: -; CDR3aa: CASSLLRKTGMNTEAFF; CDR3nt: TGTGCCAGCAGTTTATTGCGGAAGACAGGGATGAACACTGAAGCTTTCTTT
j_gene: TRBJ2-2; v_gene: TRBV3-1/TRBV3-2; d_gene: TRBD1; abundance: -; CDR3aa: CASSQGTGTNTGELFF; CDR3nt: TGTGCCAGCAGCCAAGGGACAGGGACGAACACCGGGGAGCTGTTTTTT
j_gene: TRBJ1-1; v_gene: TRBV29-1; d_gene: TRBD1; abundance: -; CDR3aa: CSAGTGIEAFF; CDR3nt: TGCAGCGCCGGGACAGGGATTGAAGCTTTCTTT
j_gene: TRBJ1-5; v_gene: TRBV7-2; d_gene: -; abundance: -; CDR3aa: CASNYIRDKALDQPQHF; CDR3nt: TGTGCCAGCAACTACATCCGGGACAAGGCTTTAGATCAGCCCCAGCATTTT
j_gene: TRBJ2-5; v_gene: TRBV3-1/TRBV3-2; d_gene: TRBD2; abundance: -; CDR3aa: CASSQGRERGGWETQYF; CDR3nt: TGTGCCAGCAGCCAAGGTCGCGAGCGGGGGGGCTGGGAGACCCAGTACTTC
j_gene: TRBJ1-5; v_gene: TRBV2; d_gene: -; abundance: once; CDR3aa: CASSEATPRHLPGNQPQHF; CDR3nt: TGTGCCAGCAGTGAAGCAACCCCCCGACATCTCCCGGGCAATCAGCCCCAGCATTTT
j_gene: TRBJ1-1; v_gene: TRBV3-1/TRBV3-2; d_gene: TRBD1; abundance: -; CDR3aa: CASSQAGRGAEAFF; CDR3nt: TGTGCCAGCAGCCAAGCAGGCAGGGGGGCCGAAGCTTTCTTT
j_gene: TRBJ2-5; v_gene: TRBV5-1; d_gene: -; abundance: once; CDR3aa: CASSASGTKETQYF; CDR3nt: TGCGCCAGCAGCGCATCCGGGACGAAAGAGACCCAGTACTTC
j_gene: TRBJ1-1; v_gene: TRBV7-8; d_gene: TRBD1; abundance: -; CDR3aa: CASSGRTGANTEAFF; CDR3nt: TGTGCCAGCAGCGGAAGGACAGGAGCTAACACTGAAGCTTTCTTT
j_gene: TRBJ1-5; v_gene: TRBV7-6; d_gene: -; abundance: -; CDR3aa: CASSPDVWGSQPQHF; CDR3nt: TGTGCCAGCAGCCCCGACGTATGGGGTAGTCAGCCCCAGCATTTT
j_gene: TRBJ1-4; v_gene: TRBV11-2; d_gene: -; abundance: -; CDR3aa: CASSLGAFPLTTNEKLFF; CDR3nt: TGTGCCAGCAGCTTAGGGGCTTTTCCCCTTACAACTAATGAAAAACTGTTTTTT
j_gene: TRBJ2-7; v_gene: TRBV6-5; d_gene: -; abundance: -; CDR3aa: CASSYFGPDEQYF; CDR3nt: TGTGCCAGCAGTTACTTTGGCCCCGACGAGCAGTACTTC
j_gene: TRBJ2-4; v_gene: TRBV3-1/TRBV3-2; d_gene: -; abundance: -; CDR3aa: CASSPLAKNIQYF; CDR3nt: TGTGCCAGCAGCCCTCTAGCCAAAAACATTCAGTACTTC
j_gene: TRBJ2-2; v_gene: TRBV24-1; d_gene: -; abundance: -; CDR3aa: CATSVVGVGGELFF; CDR3nt: TGTGCCACCAGTGTAGTAGGGGTTGGCGGGGAGCTGTTTTTT